This T cell receptor beta chain was recorded in a study of blood T cell repertoires in COVID-19 (TCRdb year 2020). For context, the study as a whole: The collaborator samples originated in the United States, Italy and Spain and spanned the acute and convalescent phases of COVID-19. The prospective study material was composed of cDNA or gDNA derived from T cells, B-cell-depleted T cells, or PBMCs. The dataset comprised deeply sampled blood TCRbeta repertoires from subjects exposed to, actively infected with, or recovered from COVID-19. The repertoires were made available in a free public database intended to serve as a resource for research on the immune response to SARS-CoV-2. Samples came from the ongoing ImmuneRACE study (first 160 participants) plus 1,254 subjects from 6 global collaborators. A de-identified subject ID, COVID-19 status, age in years and sex were almost always included in the sample metadata. Where HLA class I and class II types were available, the types were taken from metadata supplied by the sample provider, not from assay-based typing.

Of note for this clone: Its target antigen remains unknown. No base qualities exist here, and no much larger clone lies one base off it.

V has 4 bases trimmed and J has 7 bases trimmed; junction bases matching no gene number 7. CDR1 and CDR2 were assigned from the germline V gene as SGHTA and FQGNSA. Inclusive of the bounding cysteine and phenylalanine, the CDR3 is 14 residues long. The only DNA kept is the CDR3, 42 bases in frame from the first base. TCRbeta CDR3 regions were amplified from genomic DNA using the immunoSEQ Assay, a bias-controlled multiplex PCR. Under the source paper's analysis protocol: The number of nucleated cells in each sample was estimated by amplification of reference gene primers within the assay. To quantify the absolute abundance of each unique TCRbeta CDR3 rearrangement, sequence reads were collapsed and filtered. For each sample, productive Simpson clonality was calculated as the square root of Simpson's diversity index over productive rearrangements. TCRdb limited this immuneACCESS table to in-frame rearrangements with V and J called. A share of clones is missing; checked studies link under half to unresolved V genes, and the rest is unexplained. The DNA gave D and trimming, while V, J and clone size come from that table. The sample has more than 250,000 clones on record, about nine tenths of them singletons. Together, the top ten hold 1% of the sample.

The investigation overall reported the following: Clinical and demographic metadata were provided uncurated, with the amount varying by source and participant.

Collaborating institutions collected whole blood in K2EDTA tubes following their own protocols. Collaborator samples were shipped for TCRbeta analysis as frozen whole blood, isolated PBMCs, or DNA extracted from either sample type. Rearrangement joined TRBV7-2 to TRBJ1-2; 9 of the junction bases match TRBD1. Sequences were obtained from peripheral blood. The origin of this receptor is a man aged 45-60 years with active or convalescent COVID-19. The CDR3 in this case is CASSSMGQGFGYTF. Read as DNA, the sequence is TGTGCCAGCAGCTCCATGGGACAGGGTTTTGGCTACACCTTC.